A selection of T cell receptor beta chains follows, all from one sample in a study of OX40 agonist ivuxolimab in advanced cancers. Method: immunoSEQ multiplex PCR; TCRdb's copy keeps in-frame clones and lacks some. The repertoire consists of about 20,000 clones, with 79% occurring once and the leading ten covering about a third. Source: CD4+ or CD8+ T cells sorted from blood, taken in a trial of the OX40 agonist ivuxolimab. The source is an adult with an advanced solid tumor such as melanoma, head and neck, liver or kidney cancer. Each CDR3 is given with its conserved first and last residue. The order of the fields is V gene, J gene, D gene, clone size, CDR3 DNA, CDR3 protein. The D gene is left open where the match is weak. Only part of the rows carry a size: once, few, many, or a class if the clone is expanded.

TRBV16,TRBJ2-7,.,.,TGTGCCAGCAACGTGGAGGGCCCGGGCTACGAGCAGTACTTC,CASNVEGPGYEQYF
TRBV4-3,TRBJ2-7,TRBD2,.,TGCGCCAGCAGCCAAGATGGGACACCGGGGGGGCCAAACGAGCAGTACTTC,CASSQDGTPGGPNEQYF
TRBV5-6,TRBJ1-4,.,few,TGTGCCAGCAGCTTGGGGGCGGGGACAAGAAATGAAAAACTGTTTTTT,CASSLGAGTRNEKLFF
TRBV11-2,TRBJ2-2,.,.,TGTGCCAGCAGCTTGGGGCAGGGGACCGGGGAGCTGTTTTTT,CASSLGQGTGELFF
TRBV5-1,TRBJ1-2,.,.,TGCGCCAGCAGCTTTTACCGGTCGGGAGGTGGCTACACCTTC,CASSFYRSGGGYTF
TRBV9,TRBJ2-1,.,.,TGTGCCAGCAGCCCCTTGGGGGAGTACAATGAGCAGTTCTTC,CASSPLGEYNEQFF
TRBV4-2,TRBJ2-4,TRBD1,few,TGTGCCAGCAGCCAAGAGGCCGGACAGGGGAAAAACATTCAGTACTTC,CASSQEAGQGKNIQYF
TRBV4-1,TRBJ2-7,.,.,TGCGCCAGCAGCCAAGACGGTAGGGGGTACGAGCAGTACTTC,CASSQDGRGYEQYF
TRBV7-6,TRBJ2-7,TRBD1,.,TGTGCCAGCAGCTTAGGGACAGGGAGCTACGAGCAGTACTTC,CASSLGTGSYEQYF
TRBV7-6,TRBJ1-3,.,.,TGTGCCAGCAGCGCCACCGGCGGGGACATATATTTT,CASSATGGDIYF
TRBV5-1,TRBJ2-3,.,.,TGCGCCAGCAGCTTGAGTACCATCACAGATACGCAGTATTTT,CASSLSTITDTQYF
TRBV12-5,TRBJ1-5,.,once,TGTGCTAGTGGTTTGGGAAGCAATCAGCCCCAGCATTTT,CASGLGSNQPQHF
TRBV5-1,TRBJ2-7,.,.,TGCGCCAGCAGCTCTTCAGGGGACCTCTACGAGCAGTACTTC,CASSSSGDLYEQYF
TRBV7-9,TRBJ2-5,.,.,TGTGCCAGCAAACCCGGGGGCGGGGAGACCCAGTACTTC,CASKPGGGETQYF
TRBV25-1,TRBJ2-7,.,.,TGTGCCAGCAGTGATACAGGAGGCTACGAGCAGTACTTC,CASSDTGGYEQYF
TRBV28,TRBJ1-5,TRBD1,.,TGTGCCAGCAGTGGAGACAGGGCGGTTCGTCAGCCCCAGCATTTT,CASSGDRAVRQPQHF
TRBV5-1,TRBJ2-3,.,.,TGCGCCAGCAGCCCTTTATACTCTAGCCCCGGATGGGTAGATACGCAGTATTTT,CASSPLYSSPGWVDTQYF
TRBV11-2,TRBJ2-3,TRBD1,.,TGTGCCAGTTCAACAGGGGAGACGCATACGCAGTATTTT,CASSTGETHTQYF
TRBV19,TRBJ1-1,.,.,TGTGCCAGTAAAACTTACGGGGGCACTGAAGCTTTCTTT,CASKTYGGTEAFF
TRBV21-1,TRBJ1-2,.,.,TGTGCCAGCAGTCGTTGCTACAGAAAGACCTATGGCTACACCTTC,CASSRCYRKTYGYTF
TRBV27,TRBJ1-2,.,.,TGTGCCAGCAGTTCAACGGATTCCTATGGCTACACCTTC,CASSSTDSYGYTF
TRBV11-2,TRBJ2-7,.,.,TGTGCCAGCAGCTTAGAGAACAGGGACTACGAGCAGTACTTC,CASSLENRDYEQYF
TRBV6-6,TRBJ1-1,.,.,TGTGCCAGCAGTTACTCGTCAGGACTGAACACTGAAGCTTTCTTT,CASSYSSGLNTEAFF
TRBV7-2,TRBJ1-6,TRBD1,.,TGTGCCAGCAGCTTAGTTTCAGGGGGACCCCTCCACTTT,CASSLVSGGPLHF
TRBV5-4,TRBJ1-6,.,.,TGTGCCAGCAGCTTGGATCGGCCCTTTGGCGTGGTTTCACCCCTCCACTTT,CASSLDRPFGVVSPLHF
TRBV6-5,TRBJ2-1,.,.,TGTGCCAGCAGCCACGCCGAGGGTCTTGGGCAGTTCTTC,CASSHAEGLGQFF
TRBV30,TRBJ2-4,.,.,TGTGCCTCCGCTCGTCTACTTATAGAAGCCAAAAACATTCAGTACTTC,CASARLLIEAKNIQYF
TRBV9,TRBJ1-2,.,.,TGTGCCAGCAGCGTACCGGGTGGCTACACCTTC,CASSVPGGYTF
TRBV5-5,TRBJ1-2,.,.,TGTGCCAGCAGCCCCACCCAGGGACCCTATGGCTACACCTTC,CASSPTQGPYGYTF
TRBV9,TRBJ2-2,.,.,TGTGCCAGCAGCCTTCCTCAGGGCGGGGAGCTGTTTTTT,CASSLPQGGELFF
TRBV5-4,TRBJ2-2,.,.,TGTGCCAGCAGCCCCGAACAGGAAGACACCGGGGAGCTGTTTTTT,CASSPEQEDTGELFF
TRBV7-2,TRBJ2-4,.,.,TGTGCCAGCAGCTTAGTCGGGAATCACATTCAGTACTTC,CASSLVGNHIQYF
TRBV29-1,TRBJ1-2,.,few,TGCAGCGCCCCATCTCAGGGGAGCTACACCTTC,CSAPSQGSYTF
TRBV7-8,TRBJ2-5,.,.,TGTGCCAGCAGCTTAGCAACGACTGCAGAGACCCAGTACTTC,CASSLATTAETQYF
TRBV27,TRBJ2-1,.,.,TGTGCCAGCAGTCTCTACAGGGATGAGCAGTTCTTC,CASSLYRDEQFF